This entry lists 15 T cell receptor beta chains sequenced from one sample in a study of T cells in Graves' hyperthyroidism and ophthalmopathy. TCR beta CDR3 regions were amplified from RNA transcripts. First-round RT-PCR with HTBI primers amplified the TCR CDR3 region. MiXCR, run by TCRdb on the multiplex PCR reads, gives a single entry per CDR3 protein. The sample has 450,000 to 650,000 distinct CDR3 sequences, 15% to 20% seen once. The sample comprised blood. The receptors here all came from a woman in her late teens or twenties with Graves' ophthalmopathy.

This clonotype was observed a handful of times. V usage is TRBV2 and J usage is TRBJ1-2; TRBD1 agrees at 7 bases. V gave up 7 bases and J gave up 8 bases; unmatched junction bases: 10. CDR3 size: 13 residues. Looked up from germline, CDR1 is SNHLY and CDR2 is FYNNEI. This CDR3 is CASIGGQSSGYTF. The CDR3 nucleotides are TGTGCCAGCATCGGGGGACAGTCCAGCGGCTACACCTTC.

This chain connects TRBV28 to TRBJ2-7; 9 nucleotides match TRBD2. Trimming at V came to 6 bases and at J to 0 bases, leaving 6 bases not matched to a gene. The CDR3 runs to 15 residues. CDR1 and CDR2 (germline): MDHEN, SYDVKM. CDR3 bases: TGTGCCAGCAGCCCAAAGACTAGCGGCTCCTACGAGCAGTACTTC. This codes for CASSPKTSGSYEQYF.

The J gene is TRBJ2-1, the V gene TRBV13; D could derive from TRBD1 or TRBD2 (5 bases each). The length of the CDR3 is 14 residues. CDR1 PRHDT and CDR2 FYEKMQ come from the germline V gene (reference sequence). Trimming removed 5 bases at V and 2 bases at J, with 10 bases between. CDR3 nucleotides: TGTGCCAGCAGCGAGGGACGGACCTACAATGAGCAGTTCTTC. Amino acids: CASSEGRTYNEQFF.

This clonotype was seen only a few times. The chain employs TRBV20-1 and TRBJ2-2, with 8 bases that match TRBD2. Germline-derived CDR1 and CDR2 are DFQATT and SNEGSKA (reference sequence). The V segment lost 0 bases and the J segment 3 bases; nucleotides outside the gene matches: 6. This CDR3 is built from 16 residues. Written as DNA, the CDR3 is TGCAGTGCTAGAGATTCGAGCGGGAGAGACACCGGGGAGCTGTTTTTT. Protein product: CSARDSSGRDTGELFF.

This clonotype was recorded a few times. This chain joins TRBV5-6 and TRBJ2-7, with 8 nucleotides matching TRBD1. Germline CDR1 and CDR2: SGHDT and YYEEEE. With 4 bases clipped from V and 4 bases from J, the junction kept 4 bases outside the gene matches. The CDR3 sequence is 13 residues long. The CDR3 DNA sequence: TGTGCCAGCAGCATGGGACAGGAGTACGAGCAGTACTTC. It specifies CASSMGQEYEQYF.

This clonotype has ten or more counts. The chain is built from TRBV28 and TRBJ2-7, with 7 bases lining up with TRBD2. Germline values: CDR1 MDHEN, CDR2 SYDVKM. With V trimmed by 5 bases and J by 4 bases, 5 bases remained unmatched. The CDR3 sequence is 13 residues long. The CDR3 here is CASSVGLLYEQYF. CDR3 bases: TGTGCCAGCAGTGTGGGACTATTGTACGAGCAGTACTTC.

The chain carries TRBV7-2 and TRBJ2-7; tentatively, D is TRBD2 (5 bases). V lost 4 bases and J lost 4, with 11 bases in between. Germline V gives CDR1 SGHTA, CDR2 FQGNSA. The CDR3 is made up of 13 amino acids. CDR3 in amino acids: CASSYNGIYEQYF. Here the CDR3 DNA reads TGTGCCAGCAGCTACAACGGGATTTACGAGCAGTACTTC.

In this sample, this clonotype turned up many times. The chain employs TRBV7-2 and TRBJ2-7; 9 positions agree with TRBD1. This CDR3 spans 15 amino acids. The J segment lost 1 base and the V segment lost 4 bases, leaving 5 bases of the junction unmatched. CDR1 and CDR2 from the germline V gene are SGHTA and FQGNSA. This CDR3 reads CASSWGQGLSYEQYF. In DNA, the CDR3 is TGTGCCAGCAGCTGGGGACAGGGCCTTTCCTACGAGCAGTACTTC. Full variable domain (outside the CDR3, taken from reference TRBV7-2 and TRBJ2-7): GAGVSQSPSNKVTEKGKDVELRCDPISGHTALYWYRQSLGQGLEFLIYFQGNSAPDKSGLPSDRFSAERTGGSVSTLTIQRTQQEDSAVYLCASSWGQGLSYEQYFGPGTRLTVT.

This clonotype occurred many times. This chain connects TRBV27 to TRBJ2-3; D is unclear. Germline CDR1 is MNHEY and CDR2 is SMNVEV (reference sequence). The CDR3 is 15 residues long. V was pared by 6 bases and J by 0 bases, with 13 bases between. CDR3 amino acids: CASSPYPRSTDTQYF. The CDR3 DNA reads as TGTGCCAGCAGCCCTTACCCGCGGAGCACAGATACGCAGTATTTT.

This clonotype was counted at least ten times. The junction departs from germline at one end; a sequencing error may be responsible. The V call is TRBV29-1, the J call TRBJ2-2; TRBD1 agrees at 8 bases. The CDR3 runs 15 residues. Per germline, CDR1 SQVTM and CDR2 ANQGSEA. The CDR3 DNA is TGCAGCGCTGAAGACGAGACAGGGGATCCCGGGGAGCTGTTTTTT. Its protein product is CSAEDETGDPGELFF.

The chain uses TRBV5-1 and TRBJ2-5; D is unclear. This CDR3 comprises 16 residues. V lost 0 bases and J 2 bases, leaving 14 bases between the germline ends. Germline CDR1 reads SGHRS; CDR2 reads YFSETQ. In DNA form, the CDR3 reads TGCGCCAGCAGCTTGGATTATGGGAATAGGCAAGAGACCCAGTACTTC. Amino acid sequence: CASSLDYGNRQETQYF.

This clonotype was seen a handful of times. The chain employs TRBV12-5 and TRBJ1-1; 9 bases are a match to TRBD1. The CDR3 contains 15 residues. Germline loops: CDR1 LGHNT, CDR2 FRNRAP. V lost 3 bases and J lost 4; bases outside the gene matches: 6. This chain's CDR3 is CASGFAGTGPTEAFF. The CDR3, as DNA: TGTGCTAGTGGTTTCGCCGGGACAGGGCCCACTGAAGCTTTCTTT.

This clonotype was seen a handful of times. The chain couples TRBV20-1 to TRBJ1-5; D call uncertain. Germline V gene sequence: CDR1 DFQATT, CDR2 SNEGSKA (reference sequence). Trimming left V 3 bases short and J 3 bases short, with 9 bases between. This CDR3 has 13 amino acids. CDR3 protein: CSASGDFNQPQHF. The CDR3 DNA follows: TGCAGTGCTAGCGGGGATTTCAATCAGCCCCAGCATTTT.

This clonotype was counted at least ten times. The chain uses TRBV7-9 and TRBJ2-1, with TRBD2 identical over 13 bases. The CDR3 has 15 amino acids. The germline gives CDR1 SEHNR, CDR2 FQNEAQ (reference sequence). V dropped 6 bases and J dropped 6; count of bases not matched to a gene: 5. For the CDR3, the DNA is TGTGCCAGCAGTTTAACTAGCGGGGGGGCCAATGAGCAGTTCTTC. Translation gives CASSLTSGGANEQFF. The whole variable domain, remainder taken from reference TRBV7-9 and TRBJ2-1, is DTGVSQNPRHKITKRGQNVTFRCDPISEHNRLYWYRQTLGQGPEFLTYFQNEAQLEKSRLLSDRFSAERPKGSFSTLEIQRTEQGDSAMYLCASSLTSGGANEQFFGPGTRLTVL.

This clonotype was seen only a few times. This chain joins TRBV9 and TRBJ2-1; 11 bases line up with TRBD2. Germline V gives CDR1 SGDLS, CDR2 YYNGEE. V lost 3 bases to trimming and J lost 5 bases; unmatched junction nucleotides: 7. This CDR3 is 16 amino acids long. The CDR3 protein is CASSAQTSGGDNEQFF. Written as DNA, the CDR3 is TGTGCCAGCAGCGCCCAAACTAGCGGGGGAGACAATGAGCAGTTCTTC.